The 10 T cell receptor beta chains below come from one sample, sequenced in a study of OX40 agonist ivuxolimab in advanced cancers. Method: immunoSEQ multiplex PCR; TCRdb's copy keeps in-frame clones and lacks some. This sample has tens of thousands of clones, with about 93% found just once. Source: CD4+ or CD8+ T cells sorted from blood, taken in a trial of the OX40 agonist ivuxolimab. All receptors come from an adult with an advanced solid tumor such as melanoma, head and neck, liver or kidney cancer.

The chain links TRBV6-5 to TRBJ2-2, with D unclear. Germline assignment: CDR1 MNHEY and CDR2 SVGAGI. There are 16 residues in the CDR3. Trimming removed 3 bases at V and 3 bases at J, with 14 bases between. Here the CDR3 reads CASSYELLGDTGELFF. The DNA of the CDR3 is TGTGCCAGCAGTTATGAGTTGCTGGGCGACACCGGGGAGCTGTTTTTT.

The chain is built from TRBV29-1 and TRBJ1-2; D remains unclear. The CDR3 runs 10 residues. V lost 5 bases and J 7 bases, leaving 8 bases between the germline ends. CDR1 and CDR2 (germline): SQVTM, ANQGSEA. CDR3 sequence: CSVPELGYTF. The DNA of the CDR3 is TGCAGCGTTCCCGAGCTTGGCTACACCTTC.

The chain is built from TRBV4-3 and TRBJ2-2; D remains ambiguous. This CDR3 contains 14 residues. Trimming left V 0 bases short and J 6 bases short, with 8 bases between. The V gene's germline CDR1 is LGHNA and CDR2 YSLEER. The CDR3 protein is CASSQEGKSGELFF. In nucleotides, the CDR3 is TGCGCCAGCAGCCAAGAAGGCAAGTCCGGGGAGCTGTTTTTT.

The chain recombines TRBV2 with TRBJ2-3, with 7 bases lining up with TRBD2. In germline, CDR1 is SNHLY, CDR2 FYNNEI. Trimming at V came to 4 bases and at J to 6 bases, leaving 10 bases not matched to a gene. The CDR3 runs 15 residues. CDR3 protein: CASSVGGEKWDTQYF. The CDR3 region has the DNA TGTGCCAGCAGTGTGGGAGGGGAGAAGTGGGATACGCAGTATTTT.

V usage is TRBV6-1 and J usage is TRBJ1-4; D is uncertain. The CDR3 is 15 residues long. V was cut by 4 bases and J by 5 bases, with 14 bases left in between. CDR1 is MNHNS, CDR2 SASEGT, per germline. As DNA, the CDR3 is TGTGCCAGCAGTGCTCTGAGAACGACAAATGAAAAACTGTTTTTT. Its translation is CASSALRTTNEKLFF.

The CDR3 coding sequence is TGTGCCAGCAGTTACTCTGGGACAGGGGCGGATACGCAGTATTTT. Translation: CASSYSGTGADTQYF. V and J are TRBV6-6 and TRBJ2-3; 10 nucleotides match TRBD1. The CDR3 sequence is 15 residues long. Unmatched junction bases numbered 3, after V lost 0 bases and J lost 6 bases. Germline V CDR1 and CDR2: MNHNY, SVGAGI (reference sequence).

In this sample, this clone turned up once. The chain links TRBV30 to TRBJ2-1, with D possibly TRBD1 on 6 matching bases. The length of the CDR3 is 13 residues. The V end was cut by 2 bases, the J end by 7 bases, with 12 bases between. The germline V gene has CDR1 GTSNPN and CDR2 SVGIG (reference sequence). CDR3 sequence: CAWSWGPMNEQFF. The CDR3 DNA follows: TGTGCCTGGAGTTGGGGGCCGATGAATGAGCAGTTCTTC.

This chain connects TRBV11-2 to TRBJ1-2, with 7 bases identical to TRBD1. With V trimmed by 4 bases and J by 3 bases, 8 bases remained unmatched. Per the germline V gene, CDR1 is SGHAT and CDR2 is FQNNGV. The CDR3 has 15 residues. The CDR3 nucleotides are TGTGCCAGCAGCTCGCCGGGACAGAAACACTATGGCTACACCTTC. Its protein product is CASSSPGQKHYGYTF.

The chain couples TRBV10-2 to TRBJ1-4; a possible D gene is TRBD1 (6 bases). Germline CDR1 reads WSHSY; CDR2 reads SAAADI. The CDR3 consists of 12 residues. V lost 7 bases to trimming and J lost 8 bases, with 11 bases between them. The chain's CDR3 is CASIGRGEKLFF. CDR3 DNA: TGCGCCAGCATAGGCAGGGGCGAAAAACTGTTTTTT.

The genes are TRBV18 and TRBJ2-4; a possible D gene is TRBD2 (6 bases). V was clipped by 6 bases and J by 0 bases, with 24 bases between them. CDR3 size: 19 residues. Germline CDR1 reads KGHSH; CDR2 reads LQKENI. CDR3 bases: TGTGCCAGCTCCTCTATAGTTCGGACGACTAGTCTAGCCAAAAACATTCAGTACTTC. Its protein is CASSSIVRTTSLAKNIQYF.